A selection of T cell receptor beta chains follows, all from one sample in a study of cytomegalovirus exposure and HLA in healthy donors. TCRdb keeps only in-frame clones here, not all; method: immunoSEQ multiplex PCR. This table has 150,000 to 200,000 clones, 75% to 80% appearing once. The specimen sequenced was PBMCs. The receptors come from a woman in her twenties or thirties in good health and CMV-seropositive. CDR3s include the opening cysteine and the closing phenylalanine or tryptophan. A D gene is named only where the DNA matches it firmly. Rows give clone size only sometimes, using once, few, many, or a class for an expanded clone.

v_gene: TRBV7-9; j_gene: TRBJ1-1; d_gene: TRBD1; abundance: .; CDR3nt: TGTGCCAGCAGCCGCAACGGACAGGGGAAGTTGAACACTGAAGCTTTCTTT; CDR3aa: CASSRNGQGKLNTEAFF
v_gene: TRBV7-6; j_gene: TRBJ2-7; d_gene: TRBD2; abundance: .; CDR3nt: TGTGCCAGCAGCTACGGAGCCGGGGACTACGAGGGCCTCGAGCAGTACTTC; CDR3aa: CASSYGAGDYEGLEQYF
v_gene: TRBV9; j_gene: TRBJ2-1; d_gene: .; abundance: .; CDR3nt: TGTGCCAGCAGCGCCTCTCCCGGGAACAATGAGCAGTTCTTC; CDR3aa: CASSASPGNNEQFF
v_gene: TRBV15; j_gene: TRBJ1-4; d_gene: .; abundance: .; CDR3nt: TGTGCCACCAGCAGCACGGCGGCGGTCGGTGAAAAACTGTTTTTT; CDR3aa: CATSSTAAVGEKLFF
v_gene: TRBV7-7; j_gene: TRBJ2-1; d_gene: TRBD2; abundance: once; CDR3nt: TGTGCTAGCAGCCCCGGGCTAGCGGGAGGTAATGAGCAGTTCTTC; CDR3aa: CASSPGLAGGNEQFF
v_gene: TRBV5-4; j_gene: TRBJ2-7; d_gene: .; abundance: .; CDR3nt: TGTGCCAGCAGCAAACCCGGAGGGGCGGATACCTACGAGCAGTACTTC; CDR3aa: CASSKPGGADTYEQYF
v_gene: TRBV7-2; j_gene: TRBJ2-3; d_gene: .; abundance: .; CDR3nt: TGTGCCAGCAGCGTCTCACGCGGCACAGATACGCAGTATTTT; CDR3aa: CASSVSRGTDTQYF
v_gene: TRBV15; j_gene: TRBJ2-3; d_gene: .; abundance: .; CDR3nt: TGTGCCACCAGCAGAGATCTCATGACTACAGATACGCAGTATTTT; CDR3aa: CATSRDLMTTDTQYF
v_gene: TRBV7-6; j_gene: TRBJ2-7; d_gene: TRBD2; abundance: .; CDR3nt: TGTGCCAGCAGCACCTCGACTAGCGGGATCTCCTACGAGCAGTACTTC; CDR3aa: CASSTSTSGISYEQYF
v_gene: TRBV2; j_gene: TRBJ2-3; d_gene: .; abundance: .; CDR3nt: TGTGCCACCCTACCCCCCTCCGGGACTCGGCAGTATTTT; CDR3aa: CATLPPSGTRQYF
v_gene: TRBV5-1; j_gene: TRBJ2-5; d_gene: .; abundance: .; CDR3nt: TGCGCCAGCAGCTTGGATAGGGGTACCCAGTACTTC; CDR3aa: CASSLDRGTQYF
v_gene: TRBV9; j_gene: TRBJ1-2; d_gene: .; abundance: .; CDR3nt: TGTGCCAGCAGCGTCCGGGATGGCTACACCTTC; CDR3aa: CASSVRDGYTF
v_gene: TRBV5-1; j_gene: TRBJ2-6; d_gene: .; abundance: few; CDR3nt: TGCGCCAGCAGCCCCGCCGGTTCCCTCGGTGCGGCCAACGTCCTGACTTTC; CDR3aa: CASSPAGSLGAANVLTF
v_gene: TRBV4-1; j_gene: TRBJ1-3; d_gene: .; abundance: .; CDR3nt: TGCGCCAGCAGCCCCGGAGGAGGGAGAAGTGGAAACACCATATATTTT; CDR3aa: CASSPGGGRSGNTIYF
v_gene: TRBV2; j_gene: TRBJ2-7; d_gene: .; abundance: .; CDR3nt: TGTGCCAGCAGTGGCACAGGCTTCTTCCACTTC; CDR3aa: CASSGTGFFHF
v_gene: TRBV23-1; j_gene: TRBJ2-7; d_gene: .; abundance: .; CDR3nt: TGCGCCAGCAGTCAATTGGCGGGGCGTCGGTCCTACGAGCAGTACTTC; CDR3aa: CASSQLAGRRSYEQYF
v_gene: TRBV6-5; j_gene: TRBJ2-7; d_gene: TRBD1; abundance: .; CDR3nt: TGTGCCAGCAGTGGTAACAGGGGCTACGAGCAGTACTTC; CDR3aa: CASSGNRGYEQYF
v_gene: TRBV18; j_gene: TRBJ1-2; d_gene: .; abundance: .; CDR3nt: TGTGCCAGCTCACCGGTCCAGGGGCAAGGGCATGGCTACACCTTC; CDR3aa: CASSPVQGQGHGYTF
v_gene: TRBV2; j_gene: TRBJ1-3; d_gene: .; abundance: .; CDR3nt: TGTGCCAGCAGTGGACAGTGGAACTCTGGAAACACCATATATTTT; CDR3aa: CASSGQWNSGNTIYF
v_gene: TRBV10-2; j_gene: TRBJ2-3; d_gene: .; abundance: .; CDR3nt: TGCGCCAGCAGGGACGGGGGAACAGATACGCAGTATTTT; CDR3aa: CASRDGGTDTQYF
v_gene: TRBV7-8; j_gene: TRBJ1-1; d_gene: .; abundance: once; CDR3nt: TGTGCCAGCAGCTTAGCAAACGGAGGTGAAGCTTTCTTT; CDR3aa: CASSLANGGEAFF
v_gene: TRBV7-9; j_gene: TRBJ1-6; d_gene: TRBD1; abundance: .; CDR3nt: TGTGCCAGCAGCGTTCGGGGGACAGGAGAATCACCCCTCCACTTT; CDR3aa: CASSVRGTGESPLHF
v_gene: TRBV7-9; j_gene: TRBJ2-2; d_gene: .; abundance: few; CDR3nt: TGTGCCAGCAGCTCCCCTTTATCGGGGTCGAACACCGGGGAGCTGTTTTTT; CDR3aa: CASSSPLSGSNTGELFF
v_gene: TRBV6-6; j_gene: TRBJ1-2; d_gene: TRBD1; abundance: .; CDR3nt: TGTGCCAGCAGTCCCCAGGGGGCTTCTTCCTATGGCTACACCTTC; CDR3aa: CASSPQGASSYGYTF
v_gene: TRBV27; j_gene: TRBJ2-2; d_gene: TRBD2; abundance: .; CDR3nt: TGTGCCAGCAGTTTCTCCGGACTAGCGGGTTACACCGGGGAGCTGTTTTTT; CDR3aa: CASSFSGLAGYTGELFF
v_gene: TRBV27; j_gene: TRBJ2-7; d_gene: .; abundance: .; CDR3nt: TGTGCCAGCAGTCCTGGTAGGACCGGGACAACCAGTAGGGAGCAGTACTTC; CDR3aa: CASSPGRTGTTSREQYF
v_gene: TRBV28; j_gene: TRBJ2-7; d_gene: TRBD1; abundance: .; CDR3nt: TGTGCCAGCAGTTTATCCCTGACAGGGAACGGCGAGCAGTACTTC; CDR3aa: CASSLSLTGNGEQYF
v_gene: TRBV10-3; j_gene: TRBJ2-3; d_gene: TRBD2; abundance: .; CDR3nt: TGTGCCATCAGTGAGTCGATAGGTAGCGGGGCCACAGATACGCAGTATTTT; CDR3aa: CAISESIGSGATDTQYF
v_gene: TRBV6-1; j_gene: TRBJ2-2; d_gene: .; abundance: .; CDR3nt: TGTGCCAGCAGTCCCCCGACTAGTCGACTCGGGGAGCTGTTTTTT; CDR3aa: CASSPPTSRLGELFF
v_gene: TRBV27; j_gene: TRBJ2-7; d_gene: .; abundance: .; CDR3nt: TGTGCCAGCAGTTTGTCACAGGGTGGGCCCTACGAGCAGTACTTC; CDR3aa: CASSLSQGGPYEQYF
v_gene: TRBV5-4; j_gene: TRBJ2-7; d_gene: TRBD1; abundance: .; CDR3nt: TGTGCCAGCAGCTCGGGACAGGGAGCCTACGAGCAGTACTTC; CDR3aa: CASSSGQGAYEQYF
v_gene: TRBV27; j_gene: TRBJ1-2; d_gene: .; abundance: once; CDR3nt: TGTGCCAGCAGCGGATGGCGACCCACAGGGCTCTATGGCTACACCTTC; CDR3aa: CASSGWRPTGLYGYTF
v_gene: TRBV10-3; j_gene: TRBJ1-1; d_gene: .; abundance: few; CDR3nt: TGTGCCATCAGTGAGTCGTTGGGGGCCACTGAAGCTTTCTTT; CDR3aa: CAISESLGATEAFF
v_gene: TRBV6-5; j_gene: TRBJ2-1; d_gene: .; abundance: .; CDR3nt: TGTGCCAGCAGGACGCTGCGAGGCAATGAGCAGTTCTTC; CDR3aa: CASRTLRGNEQFF
v_gene: TRBV5-1; j_gene: TRBJ2-1; d_gene: .; abundance: once; CDR3nt: TGCGCCAGCAGCTTGGGCGGCGGAACTTTCTCCTACAATGAGCAGTTCTTC; CDR3aa: CASSLGGGTFSYNEQFF
v_gene: TRBV6-1; j_gene: TRBJ2-3; d_gene: TRBD1; abundance: .; CDR3nt: TGTGCCAGCAGTAGCAGGGGGCAGGCAGATACGCAGTATTTT; CDR3aa: CASSSRGQADTQYF
v_gene: TRBV6-6; j_gene: TRBJ1-4; d_gene: TRBD1; abundance: .; CDR3nt: TGTGCCAGCAGTTACATAGGGACAGGCAATGAAAAACTGTTTTTT; CDR3aa: CASSYIGTGNEKLFF
v_gene: TRBV5-1; j_gene: TRBJ1-2; d_gene: .; abundance: .; CDR3nt: TGCGCCAGCAGCTTCACTTCGGAGGGCCCCTCTAACTATGGCTACACCTTC; CDR3aa: CASSFTSEGPSNYGYTF
v_gene: TRBV4-2; j_gene: TRBJ2-1; d_gene: .; abundance: once; CDR3nt: TGTGCCAGCAGCCAAGATGAGGTGGGCTCCTACAATGAGCAGTTCTTC; CDR3aa: CASSQDEVGSYNEQFF
v_gene: TRBV4-3; j_gene: TRBJ1-6; d_gene: .; abundance: .; CDR3nt: TGCGCCAGCAGCCAAGATATCCAGGGGACCCATTCACCCCTCCACTTT; CDR3aa: CASSQDIQGTHSPLHF
v_gene: TRBV4-3; j_gene: TRBJ1-1; d_gene: .; abundance: .; CDR3nt: TGCGCCAGCAGCCTCGACCAGGGGAGCACTGAAGCTTTCTTT; CDR3aa: CASSLDQGSTEAFF
v_gene: TRBV10-3; j_gene: TRBJ1-1; d_gene: .; abundance: .; CDR3nt: TGTGCCATCAGTGAAGGGGGTGGGGTAGGCAACACTGAAGCTTTCTTT; CDR3aa: CAISEGGGVGNTEAFF
v_gene: TRBV4-1; j_gene: TRBJ1-5; d_gene: .; abundance: .; CDR3nt: TGCGCCAGCAGCCAAGGGCCGCTCAATCAGCCCCAGCATTTT; CDR3aa: CASSQGPLNQPQHF
v_gene: TRBV27; j_gene: TRBJ2-7; d_gene: .; abundance: .; CDR3nt: TGTGCCAGCGCCATTAGCCCACTGCAGCAGTACTTC; CDR3aa: CASAISPLQQYF
v_gene: TRBV7-9; j_gene: TRBJ1-1; d_gene: .; abundance: .; CDR3nt: TGTGCCAGCAGTTTCGATTTTTGGGGAGGTAACACTGAAGCTTTCTTT; CDR3aa: CASSFDFWGGNTEAFF
v_gene: TRBV4-2; j_gene: TRBJ1-5; d_gene: TRBD1; abundance: once; CDR3nt: TGTGCCAGCAGCCAATCCCAGGGGGACAATCAGCCCCAGCATTTT; CDR3aa: CASSQSQGDNQPQHF
v_gene: TRBV4-3; j_gene: TRBJ2-3; d_gene: .; abundance: .; CDR3nt: TGCGCCAGCAGCCAAGATAATCCAGGGACGGCGGGGTCGGGGGATACGCAGTATTTT; CDR3aa: CASSQDNPGTAGSGDTQYF
v_gene: TRBV6-6; j_gene: TRBJ1-5; d_gene: .; abundance: .; CDR3nt: TGTGCCAGCAGTTACTTGGGCCAGAAGAATCAGCCCCAGCATTTT; CDR3aa: CASSYLGQKNQPQHF
v_gene: TRBV2; j_gene: TRBJ2-7; d_gene: TRBD1; abundance: once; CDR3nt: TGTGCCAGCAGTGAATGGACAGGGGGCCTTTACGAGCAGTACTTC; CDR3aa: CASSEWTGGLYEQYF
v_gene: TRBV11-2; j_gene: TRBJ2-2; d_gene: .; abundance: .; CDR3nt: TGTGCCAGCATCCCCACTCCTACTGAGGCCGGGGAGCTGTTTTTT; CDR3aa: CASIPTPTEAGELFF